This T cell receptor (beta chain) derives from a study of blood T cell repertoires in COVID-19. Only in-frame clones appear in the TCRdb table, and some are missing; sequencing was by immunoSEQ multiplex PCR. The data contain 270,000 or so clones, more than 80% of them seen just once; the ten biggest clones take up over 4%. Germline-derived CDR1 and CDR2 are SGHAT and FQNNGV. The CDR3 totals 17 residues. Trimming at V came to 4 bases and at J to 6 bases, leaving 11 bases not matched to a gene. In this sample, this clone turned up a few times. This clonotype was sampled from a young woman with acute COVID-19. The gene calls are TRBV11-2 and TRBJ2-2, with 10 bases fitting TRBD1. What was sequenced was PBMCs or T cells enriched from blood (not recorded which). The CDR3 loop is CASSWADGTGVPGELFF. DNA for the CDR3: TGTGCCAGCAGCTGGGCCGATGGGACAGGGGTCCCCGGGGAGCTGTTTTTT.